This is a list of T cell receptor beta chains from one sample in a study of CD8 T cells in ankylosing spondylitis. MiXCR was run by TCRdb on the 5' RACE reads, yielding one entry per CDR3 protein. The sample carries 650,000 to 800,000 distinct CDR3 sequences, around a fifth recorded once. Specimen: blood, either unsorted or a sorted T cell fraction (not recorded which). The receptors were sampled from a male donor with ankylosing spondylitis. The CDR3 runs from the conserved cysteine through the conserved F or W. The order of the fields is D gene, J gene, clone size, V gene, CDR3 DNA, CDR3 protein. D genes are given only for firm matches. Clone size is shown for a subset of rows, as once, few, many or a class of expanded clone.

d_call: .; j_call: TRBJ2-5; clone_size: .; v_call: TRBV28; cdr3_nt: TGTGCCAGCAGTTTATCAGTAGAAGACACCCTACTGTACCAAGAGACCCAGTACTTC; cdr3_aa: CASSLSVEDTLLYQETQYF
d_call: TRBD2; j_call: TRBJ2-1; clone_size: few; v_call: TRBV5-1; cdr3_nt: TGCGCCAGCATAGATCGGACTAGCGGGAGCAATGAGCAGTTCTTC; cdr3_aa: CASIDRTSGSNEQFF
d_call: .; j_call: TRBJ1-2; clone_size: many; v_call: TRBV3-1; cdr3_nt: TGTGCCAGCAGCCATAGACAGGCGCCGAATGGCTACACCTTC; cdr3_aa: CASSHRQAPNGYTF
d_call: TRBD2; j_call: TRBJ2-1; clone_size: few; v_call: TRBV12-3/TRBV12-4; cdr3_nt: TGTGCCAGCAGTGATCCGGGACTAGCGGTAAATGAGCAGTTCTTC; cdr3_aa: CASSDPGLAVNEQFF
d_call: .; j_call: TRBJ2-2; clone_size: .; v_call: TRBV5-1; cdr3_nt: TGCGCCAGCAGCTTATTCGGGACTCCTCCCGGGGAGCTGTTTTTT; cdr3_aa: CASSLFGTPPGELFF
d_call: TRBD1; j_call: TRBJ2-5; clone_size: few; v_call: TRBV25-1; cdr3_nt: TGTGCCAGCAGTGGACGGGACAGATTAAAAGAGACCCAGTACTTC; cdr3_aa: CASSGRDRLKETQYF
d_call: TRBD2; j_call: TRBJ2-3; clone_size: few; v_call: TRBV12-3/TRBV12-4; cdr3_nt: TGTGCCAGCAGGGCGGTCGGGGGGGGCACAGATACGCAGTATTTT; cdr3_aa: CASRAVGGGTDTQYF
d_call: .; j_call: TRBJ2-1; clone_size: few; v_call: TRBV9; cdr3_nt: TGTGCCAGCAGCCAGGTGGCGAGAGGGGGACACAATGAGCAGTTCTTC; cdr3_aa: CASSQVARGGHNEQFF
d_call: .; j_call: TRBJ2-1; clone_size: .; v_call: TRBV7-9; cdr3_nt: TGTGCCAGCAGCTTAGCCGGACAGCTCCCGGGGGAGCAGTTCTTC; cdr3_aa: CASSLAGQLPGEQFF
d_call: .; j_call: TRBJ1-5; clone_size: .; v_call: TRBV28; cdr3_nt: TGTGCCAGCAGTCGGAAGGATTCAGGGTGGTGGCAGCCCCAGCATTTT; cdr3_aa: CASSRKDSGWWQPQHF
d_call: TRBD2; j_call: TRBJ2-2; clone_size: many; v_call: TRBV24-1; cdr3_nt: TGTGCCACCAGTGATTCCGGGACTAGTCGGACCGGGGAGCTGTTTTTT; cdr3_aa: CATSDSGTSRTGELFF
d_call: .; j_call: TRBJ2-5; clone_size: .; v_call: TRBV3-1; cdr3_nt: TGTGCCAGCAGCCAAGGGCAGGGTCTGGAGACCCAGTACTTC; cdr3_aa: CASSQGQGLETQYF
d_call: TRBD2; j_call: TRBJ2-1; clone_size: .; v_call: TRBV7-2; cdr3_nt: TGTGCCAGCAGCCCCGTGACTAGCGGGTACAATGAGCAGTTCTTC; cdr3_aa: CASSPVTSGYNEQFF
d_call: TRBD2; j_call: TRBJ2-1; clone_size: .; v_call: TRBV19; cdr3_nt: TGTGCCAGTAGTGTAGAGACTAGCGGGGGGGCCGAGAATGAGCAGTTCTTC; cdr3_aa: CASSVETSGGAENEQFF
d_call: .; j_call: TRBJ2-3; clone_size: .; v_call: TRBV9; cdr3_nt: TGTGCCAGCAGCCAAAGTGGGGAGCGCACAGATACGCAGTATTTT; cdr3_aa: CASSQSGERTDTQYF
d_call: TRBD2; j_call: TRBJ2-1; clone_size: few; v_call: TRBV7-3; cdr3_nt: TGTGCCAGCAGCCCCGCTGAGACTAGCGGGATTTACAATGAGCAGTTCTTC; cdr3_aa: CASSPAETSGIYNEQFF
d_call: .; j_call: TRBJ2-7; clone_size: few; v_call: TRBV5-6; cdr3_nt: TGTGCCAGCAGCTTTGGCACCTTGGGGGTCTACGAGCAGTACTTC; cdr3_aa: CASSFGTLGVYEQYF
d_call: TRBD1; j_call: TRBJ2-3; clone_size: few; v_call: TRBV18; cdr3_nt: TGTGCCAGCGCCCCGGGACAGGGCACAGATACGCAGTATTTT; cdr3_aa: CASAPGQGTDTQYF
d_call: TRBD2; j_call: TRBJ2-7; clone_size: few; v_call: TRBV10-3; cdr3_nt: TGTGCCATCAGTGAAGTTGGGGGGGGGTACGAGCAGTACTTC; cdr3_aa: CAISEVGGGYEQYF
d_call: .; j_call: TRBJ1-1; clone_size: .; v_call: TRBV11-2; cdr3_nt: TGTGCCAGCAGCTTAGACAACAGCCCGAACACTGAAGCTTTCTTT; cdr3_aa: CASSLDNSPNTEAFF
d_call: .; j_call: TRBJ2-5; clone_size: many; v_call: TRBV5-1; cdr3_nt: TGCGCCAGCAGCGGGGGACAAACCCAAGAGACCCAGTACTTC; cdr3_aa: CASSGGQTQETQYF
d_call: .; j_call: TRBJ2-1; clone_size: few; v_call: TRBV7-2; cdr3_nt: TGTGCCAGCAGCCCCGGGAGCGTGCGGCCAGGTGAGCAGTTCTTC; cdr3_aa: CASSPGSVRPGEQFF
d_call: TRBD2; j_call: TRBJ2-3; clone_size: .; v_call: TRBV6-2/TRBV6-3; cdr3_nt: TGTGCCAGCAGGATAGCGGGACTGGATACGCAGTATTTT; cdr3_aa: CASRIAGLDTQYF
d_call: .; j_call: TRBJ1-4; clone_size: .; v_call: TRBV6-1; cdr3_nt: TGTGCCAGCAGTGAAAGGCCGGCCAATGAAAAACTGTTTTTT; cdr3_aa: CASSERPANEKLFF
d_call: .; j_call: TRBJ1-1; clone_size: .; v_call: TRBV20-1; cdr3_nt: TGCAGTGCTAGAGATCAGGGTGAAGCTTTCTTT; cdr3_aa: CSARDQGEAFF
d_call: .; j_call: TRBJ2-1; clone_size: .; v_call: TRBV29-1; cdr3_nt: TGCAGCGTTGAAGTTAAGGGCAATGAGCATTTCTTC; cdr3_aa: CSVEVKGNEHFF
d_call: TRBD2; j_call: TRBJ2-1; clone_size: .; v_call: TRBV10-3; cdr3_nt: TGTGCCATCAGTGAGTCCCCCTTCCCGGCGGGGGGGCCCGGCGAGCAGTTCTTC; cdr3_aa: CAISESPFPAGGPGEQFF
d_call: .; j_call: TRBJ2-7; clone_size: few; v_call: TRBV10-3; cdr3_nt: TGTGCCATCAGTGAGTCGGATTTCTCCTACGAGCAGTACTTC; cdr3_aa: CAISESDFSYEQYF
d_call: .; j_call: TRBJ2-1; clone_size: .; v_call: TRBV7-9; cdr3_nt: TGTGCCAGCAGCCCCCCTTTGGGTATAGCGGACCCAGGGCTCTTC; cdr3_aa: CASSPPLGIADPGLF
d_call: .; j_call: TRBJ1-2; clone_size: few; v_call: TRBV12-3/TRBV12-4; cdr3_nt: TGTGCCAGCAGTACAACAGGGTCGATCTATGGCTACACCTTC; cdr3_aa: CASSTTGSIYGYTF
d_call: .; j_call: TRBJ2-1; clone_size: few; v_call: TRBV9; cdr3_nt: TGTGCCAGCAGCGTAGGCGGGGCGAATAATGAGCAGTTCTTC; cdr3_aa: CASSVGGANNEQFF
d_call: .; j_call: TRBJ2-1; clone_size: .; v_call: TRBV20-1; cdr3_nt: TGCAGTGCTAGGCCGCGGGACGACAATGAGCAGTTCTTC; cdr3_aa: CSARPRDDNEQFF
d_call: .; j_call: TRBJ2-2; clone_size: .; v_call: TRBV6-1; cdr3_nt: TGTGCCAGCGGGGGGCAGGCGAACACCGGGGAGCTGTTTTTT; cdr3_aa: CASGGQANTGELFF
d_call: TRBD2; j_call: TRBJ2-1; clone_size: few; v_call: TRBV20-1; cdr3_nt: TGCAGTGCTGACCTCGGGGCGGGAGTACCCTCCTCCTACAATGAGCAGTTCTTC; cdr3_aa: CSADLGAGVPSSYNEQFF
d_call: .; j_call: TRBJ2-6; clone_size: few; v_call: TRBV30; cdr3_nt: TGTGCCCGACGTTGGGGGTCGAAAAACTCTGGGGCCAACGTCCTGACTTTC; cdr3_aa: CARRWGSKNSGANVLTF
d_call: .; j_call: TRBJ2-3; clone_size: .; v_call: TRBV20-1; cdr3_nt: TGCAGTGCTAGAGTTGGACTACGGGGTACAGATACGCAGTATTTT; cdr3_aa: CSARVGLRGTDTQYF
d_call: TRBD2; j_call: TRBJ2-7; clone_size: few; v_call: TRBV5-1; cdr3_nt: TGTGCCAGCAGTCCGGGACTAGCGGGCCTCTCCTACGAGCAGTACTTC; cdr3_aa: CASSPGLAGLSYEQYF
d_call: .; j_call: TRBJ2-7; clone_size: .; v_call: TRBV4-1; cdr3_nt: TGCGCCAGCAGCCAAGAAGGGGGTGCCCACTTTTACGAGCAGTACTTC; cdr3_aa: CASSQEGGAHFYEQYF
d_call: TRBD2; j_call: TRBJ2-2; clone_size: many; v_call: TRBV9; cdr3_nt: TGTGCCAGCAGCGTGGGGGGGATAGGCGGGGAGCTGTTTTTT; cdr3_aa: CASSVGGIGGELFF
d_call: .; j_call: TRBJ2-1; clone_size: few; v_call: TRBV5-1; cdr3_nt: TGCGCCAGCAGCTTGGCCCCCGGGGGTGGGGCTGTTGGGATCAATGAGCAGTTCTTC; cdr3_aa: CASSLAPGGGAVGINEQFF
d_call: .; j_call: TRBJ1-6; clone_size: .; v_call: TRBV12-3/TRBV12-4; cdr3_nt: TGTGCCAGCAGTTTAGGCGTCAGGGAATCACCCCTCCACTTT; cdr3_aa: CASSLGVRESPLHF
d_call: .; j_call: TRBJ2-1; clone_size: .; v_call: TRBV21-1; cdr3_nt: TGTGCCAGCAGCAAAGAAAGACGGACAGGGCATCGCGATAATGAGCAGTTCTTC; cdr3_aa: CASSKERRTGHRDNEQFF
d_call: TRBD1; j_call: TRBJ2-3; clone_size: .; v_call: TRBV11-1; cdr3_nt: TGTGCCAGCAGCCTAGGCTGGGCTAGGGACAGGGGAAGAACAGATACGCAGTATTTT; cdr3_aa: CASSLGWARDRGRTDTQYF
d_call: TRBD1; j_call: TRBJ2-1; clone_size: few; v_call: TRBV28; cdr3_nt: TGTGCCAGCAGTGGCTTTCGGACAGGGCTCCTAGCGCTTACCAATGAGCAGTTCTTC; cdr3_aa: CASSGFRTGLLALTNEQFF
d_call: .; j_call: TRBJ2-5; clone_size: .; v_call: TRBV2; cdr3_nt: TGTGCCAGCAGTGATGTGGGAAGGGAGACCCAGTACTTC; cdr3_aa: CASSDVGRETQYF
d_call: .; j_call: TRBJ2-7; clone_size: few; v_call: TRBV20-1; cdr3_nt: TGCAGTGCTAGAGATAAGCGGGCCACCCTCTACGAGCAGTACTTC; cdr3_aa: CSARDKRATLYEQYF
d_call: .; j_call: TRBJ2-3; clone_size: many; v_call: TRBV6-1; cdr3_nt: TGTGCCAGCAGGGACAGCGGCACAGATACGCAGTATTTT; cdr3_aa: CASRDSGTDTQYF
d_call: .; j_call: TRBJ1-2; clone_size: .; v_call: TRBV3-1; cdr3_nt: TGTGCCAGCAGCCAAGGCCACAGGGTTGACTATGGCTACACCTTC; cdr3_aa: CASSQGHRVDYGYTF
d_call: .; j_call: TRBJ2-7; clone_size: few; v_call: TRBV20-1; cdr3_nt: TGCAGTGCTTCCCTGCAGACCATCCCCTACGAGCAGTACTTC; cdr3_aa: CSASLQTIPYEQYF
d_call: TRBD1; j_call: TRBJ2-2; clone_size: .; v_call: TRBV24-1; cdr3_nt: TGTGCCACCAGTGAGCAGGGGGCGAAAACCGGGGAGCTGTTTTTT; cdr3_aa: CATSEQGAKTGELFF
d_call: TRBD1; j_call: TRBJ1-1; clone_size: few; v_call: TRBV4-1; cdr3_nt: TGCGCCAGCAGCCAGCAGATCGGACAGGGAGCAAACACTGAAGCTTTCTTT; cdr3_aa: CASSQQIGQGANTEAFF
d_call: .; j_call: TRBJ1-2; clone_size: .; v_call: TRBV7-9; cdr3_nt: TGTGCCAGCAGCCGAGCCGGAGGGGTCGGGGCTAACTATGGCTACACCTTC; cdr3_aa: CASSRAGGVGANYGYTF
d_call: TRBD2; j_call: TRBJ2-1; clone_size: .; v_call: TRBV6-1; cdr3_nt: TGTGCCAGCAGCCTCGCGGCGGGGGGGGCCTACAATGAGCAGTTCTTC; cdr3_aa: CASSLAAGGAYNEQFF
d_call: TRBD2; j_call: TRBJ2-7; clone_size: .; v_call: TRBV9; cdr3_nt: TGTGCCAGCAGCGGGGGAGGGGGGACTAGCGTCTACGAGCAGTACTTC; cdr3_aa: CASSGGGGTSVYEQYF
d_call: TRBD2; j_call: TRBJ2-7; clone_size: .; v_call: TRBV3-1; cdr3_nt: TGTGCCAGCAGCCCGACTAGCGGACCCTCCTACGAGCAGTACTTC; cdr3_aa: CASSPTSGPSYEQYF